This TCR beta chain was sequenced during a study of cytotoxic CD8 clonotypes in ibrutinib-treated CLL. This clone was seen only once. No antigen is known for it. Study results and limitations: Upon ibrutinib response clonality rose, and upon progression it fell back toward baseline. Baseline-level clonality went beyond age-matched healthy donors and moved in step with circulating CD8+ T-cell counts.

Assay used: immunoSEQ multiplex PCR; TCRdb lists only in-frame clones, some missing. The sample shows about 270,000 clones, around 76% of them seen only once. The input for sequencing was PBMCs, taken at disease progression, from a patient treated with ibrutinib. The sequence was obtained from a human donor with chronic lymphocytic leukemia.

As DNA, the CDR3 is TGTGCCAGCAGCTTAATGGGAGCCGAAGCTTTCTTT. Amino acid sequence: CASSLMGAEAFF. The chain uses TRBV7-9 and TRBJ1-1, with D uncertain. V lost 2 bases to trimming and J lost 8 bases, with 9 bases between them. This CDR3 is built from 12 residues. Germline CDR1 is SEHNR and CDR2 is FQNEAQ (reference sequence).